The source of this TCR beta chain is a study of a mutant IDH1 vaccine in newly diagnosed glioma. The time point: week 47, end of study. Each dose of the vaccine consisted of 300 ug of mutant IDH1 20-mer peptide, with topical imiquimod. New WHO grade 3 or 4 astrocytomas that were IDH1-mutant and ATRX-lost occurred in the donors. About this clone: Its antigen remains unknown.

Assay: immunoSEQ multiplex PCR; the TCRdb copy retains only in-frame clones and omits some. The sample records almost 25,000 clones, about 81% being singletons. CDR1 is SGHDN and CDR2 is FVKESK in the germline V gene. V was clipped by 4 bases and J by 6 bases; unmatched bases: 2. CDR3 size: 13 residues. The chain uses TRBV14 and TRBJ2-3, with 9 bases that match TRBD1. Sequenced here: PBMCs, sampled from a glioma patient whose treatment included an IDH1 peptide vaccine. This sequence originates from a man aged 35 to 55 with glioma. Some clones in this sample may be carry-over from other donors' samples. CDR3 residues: CASSLQGADTQYF. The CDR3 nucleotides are TGTGCCAGCAGCCTACAGGGGGCGGATACGCAGTATTTT.